These 24 T cell receptor beta chains came from one sample sequenced in a study of long-term antiretroviral therapy in people with HIV. Run at survey level, the immunoSEQ assay was version v3.0. This table comes from immunoSEQ multiplex PCR, and its TCRdb copy is limited to in-frame clones, with some not included. The table includes 20,000 to 30,000 clones, around 84% detected once. The sample was unsorted PBMCs, taken 2.3 years after starting antiretroviral therapy. The source of these receptors is a man aged 35 to 55 with HIV.

V usage is TRBV2 and J usage is TRBJ1-5; D gene uncertain. Between the trimmed V and J ends, which lost 7 bases and 4 bases, there was a span of 11 bases. Germline loops: CDR1 SNHLY, CDR2 FYNNEI. The CDR3 has 13 residues. The chain's CDR3 is CASTKDYNQPQHF. The CDR3 coding sequence is TGTGCCAGCACTAAGGACTATAATCAGCCCCAGCATTTT.

The V and J genes are TRBV5-1 and TRBJ2-3, with 8 bases identical to TRBD2. The CDR3 length is 15 residues. Germline V CDR1 and CDR2: SGHRS, YFSETQ. V shed 1 base, J shed 2 bases, and the junction held 3 bases outside the gene matches. The CDR3 DNA sequence: TGCGCCAGCAGCTTGACTAGCGGACCCACAGATACGCAGTATTTT. It encodes CASSLTSGPTDTQYF. The whole variable domain, filled in from reference TRBV5-1 and TRBJ2-3, reads KAGVTQTPRYLIKTRGQQVTLSCSPISGHRSVSWYQQTPGQGLQFLFEYFSETQRNKGNFPGRFSGRQFSNSRSEMNVSTLELGDSALYLCASSLTSGPTDTQYFGPGTRLTVL.

This chain connects TRBV5-6 to TRBJ2-1; D not resolved. Trimming pared 1 base from V and 2 bases from J, leaving 13 bases between. The length of the CDR3 is 16 residues. CDR1 is SGHDT and CDR2 is YYEEEE in the germline V gene. The CDR3 DNA is TGTGCCAGCAGCTTGCTTTTCGGTCAGGCCTACAATGAGCAGTTCTTC. It yields the protein CASSLLFGQAYNEQFF. The entire variable domain, with the rest obtained from reference TRBV5-6 and TRBJ2-1, is as follows: DAGVTQSPTHLIKTRGQQVTLRCSPKSGHDTVSWYQQALGQGPQFIFQYYEEEERQRGNFPDRFSGHQFPNYSSELNVNALLLGDSALYLCASSLLFGQAYNEQFFGPGTRLTVL.

V is TRBV25-1 and J is TRBJ1-6; 7 nucleotides line up with TRBD1. Germline V lookup: CDR1 MGHDK, CDR2 SYGVNS. This CDR3 region has 15 residues. The junction had 10 bases not matched to a gene; V was cut back by 8 bases and J by 6 bases. CDR3 DNA: TGTGCCAGCGGTAGGGGGGACAGTATTAATTCACCCCTCCACTTT. Amino acid sequence: CASGRGDSINSPLHF. The whole variable domain, remainder taken from reference TRBV25-1 and TRBJ1-6, is EADIYQTPRYLVIGTGKKITLECSQTMGHDKMYWYQQDPGMELHLIHYSYGVNSTEKGDLSSESTVSRIRTEHFPLTLESARPSHTSQYLCASGRGDSINSPLHFGNGTRLTVT.

This chain connects TRBV7-6 to TRBJ1-1; D unresolved. Looked up from germline, CDR1 is SGHVS and CDR2 is FNYEAQ. V lost 3 bases and J lost 3, with 11 bases in between. This CDR3 is 14 amino acids long. The CDR3 is CASSFNAEDTEAFF. The CDR3 nucleotides read TGTGCCAGCAGCTTCAACGCAGAGGACACTGAAGCTTTCTTT. Combining the CDR3 with reference TRBV7-6 and TRBJ1-1 gives the whole variable domain GAGVSQSPRYKVTKRGQDVALRCDPISGHVSLYWYRQALGQGPEFLTYFNYEAQQDKSGLPNDRFSAERPEGSISTLTIQRTEQRDSAMYRCASSFNAEDTEAFFGQGTRLTVV.

This chain links TRBV6-1 with TRBJ1-5; D gene ambiguous. Per germline, CDR1 MNHNS and CDR2 SASEGT. This CDR3 is 14 amino acids long. With 7 bases removed from V and 4 bases from J, the gap between germline ends came to 14 bases. CDR3 protein: CASTLAGANQPQHF. The CDR3 DNA follows: TGTGCCAGCACCTTGGCAGGAGCAAATCAGCCCCAGCATTTT.

V is TRBV6-1 and J is TRBJ1-1; D not certain. Trimming removed 2 bases from V and 1 base from J, with 8 bases in between. CDR3 length equals 14 residues. CDR1 MNHNS and CDR2 SASEGT come from the germline V gene. Here the CDR3 DNA reads TGTGCCAGCAGTGAAATCTGGCAGAACACTGAAGCTTTCTTT. Translated, it gives CASSEIWQNTEAFF.

The V and J genes are TRBV6-1 and TRBJ2-3; tentatively, D is TRBD1 or TRBD2 (5 bases each). The V end was cut by 8 bases, the J end by 1 base, with 10 bases between. CDR1 and CDR2 (germline): MNHNS, SASEGT. The CDR3 runs to 13 residues. CDR3 sequence (DNA): TGTGCCAGCTGGGGGTGGGGCACAGATACGCAGTATTTT. As protein: CASWGWGTDTQYF.

This clone has a single count. The rearrangement links TRBV7-9 to TRBJ2-7; D possibly matches TRBD1 or TRBD2 (5 bases each). V lost 0 bases to trimming and J lost 7 bases, with 19 bases between them. Germline V gene data show CDR1 as SEHNR and CDR2 as FQNEAQ (reference sequence). CDR3 length: 16 residues. The CDR3 sequence: CASSLAPGTAVWEQYF. The DNA of the CDR3 is TGTGCCAGCAGCTTAGCGCCCGGGACGGCCGTTTGGGAGCAGTACTTC.

This sequence joins TRBV9 and TRBJ2-7, with 9 bases that match TRBD1. The CDR3 is made up of 16 amino acids. Germline CDR1 and CDR2: SGDLS and YYNGEE. The junction had 14 bases not matched to a gene; V was cut back by 4 bases and J by 6 bases. The CDR3 sequence is CASSPRGGDRVSEQYF. The CDR3 coding sequence is TGTGCCAGCAGCCCCAGGGGGGGGGACAGGGTCTCCGAGCAGTACTTC.

The chain employs TRBV2 and TRBJ2-1, with TRBD1 matching over 9 bases. CDR1 is SNHLY and CDR2 is FYNNEI in the germline V gene. The length of the CDR3 is 15 residues. V lost 4 bases and J lost 10; bases outside the gene matches: 11. The CDR3 is CASSVRDRVFGEQFF. CDR3 in DNA: TGTGCCAGCAGTGTCCGGGACAGGGTTTTCGGGGAGCAGTTCTTC.

The chain employs TRBV18 and TRBJ2-3; 7 nucleotides match TRBD2. After removal of 4 bases from V and 0 bases from J, the junction contained 16 bases not matched to a gene. Germline V gene data show CDR1 as KGHSH and CDR2 as LQKENI. The CDR3 is 19 amino acids. CDR3 coding DNA: TGTGCCAGCTCACTCACTGGAACCCCGGGAGGCGCTAGCACAGATACGCAGTATTTT. Protein product: CASSLTGTPGGASTDTQYF.

This chain connects TRBV7-8 to TRBJ2-7; 12 nucleotides line up with TRBD1. After removal of 5 bases from V and 2 bases from J, the junction contained 7 bases not matched to a gene. The CDR3 contains 16 residues. The germline V gene has CDR1 SGHVS and CDR2 FQNEAQ. CDR3: CASSPRDRGLAYEQYF. DNA for the CDR3: TGTGCCAGCAGCCCCAGGGACAGGGGGCTCGCCTACGAGCAGTACTTC.

The V and J genes are TRBV9 and TRBJ2-7, with a possible D match to TRBD2 (6 bases). The V end was cut by 2 bases, the J end by 7 bases, with 7 bases between. Germline V gene sequence: CDR1 SGDLS, CDR2 YYNGEE. This CDR3 spans 11 amino acids. CDR3 nucleotide sequence: TGTGCCAGCAGCGTCGCGGGGGAGCAGTACTTC. Its protein is CASSVAGEQYF.

The rearrangement joins TRBV5-1 to TRBJ2-2, with D uncertain. Trimming removed 0 bases from V and 5 bases from J, with 14 bases in between. Germline CDR1 is SGHRS and CDR2 is YFSETQ. The CDR3 sequence is 16 residues long. CDR3: CASSLGAGSGTGELFF. Written as DNA, the CDR3 is TGCGCCAGCAGCTTGGGGGCTGGAAGTGGGACCGGGGAGCTGTTTTTT.

The rearrangement links TRBV6-5 to TRBJ1-1, with 7 bases that match TRBD1. CDR3 length: 12 amino acids. The germline V gene has CDR1 MNHEY and CDR2 SVGAGI. V trimming: 6 bases; J trimming: 8 bases; junction bases outside the gene matches: 6. This chain's CDR3 is CASRDRTWEAFF. The CDR3 nucleotides read TGTGCCAGCAGGGACAGGACTTGGGAAGCTTTCTTT.

The CDR3 DNA is TGCAGCGGGGGGGAGAACACTGAAGCTTTCTTT. The encoded protein is CSGGENTEAFF. The chain is built from TRBV29-1 and TRBJ1-1, with TRBD1 as a possible D gene (5 bases). CDR3 length: 11 amino acids. Germline V gene sequence: CDR1 SQVTM, CDR2 ANQGSEA. V lost 7 bases to trimming and J lost 1 base, with 7 bases between them.

The gene calls are TRBV30 and TRBJ2-7; D ambiguous. The length of the CDR3 is 14 residues. The germline V and J ends were trimmed by 1 base and 4 bases, with 14 bases remaining between them. The germline CDR1 and CDR2 sequences are GTSNPN and SVGIG (reference sequence). CDR3 coding DNA: TGTGCCTGGAGTGGTGGCAGAAGTTGGTACGAGCAGTACTTC. Protein sequence: CAWSGGRSWYEQYF.

The rearrangement joins TRBV7-2 to TRBJ2-7; possibly TRBD1 or TRBD2 for D (5 bases each). Between the trimmed V and J ends, which lost 1 base and 3 bases, there was a span of 22 bases. From germline, CDR1 is SGHTA and CDR2 FQGNSA. This CDR3 has 18 residues. For the CDR3, the DNA is TGTGCCAGCAGCTTAGGATTCTCCGGGACCCTAGAAATCTACGAGCAGTACTTC. Translating gives CASSLGFSGTLEIYEQYF. The whole variable domain, filled in from reference TRBV7-2 and TRBJ2-7, reads GAGVSQSPSNKVTEKGKDVELRCDPISGHTALYWYRQSLGQGLEFLIYFQGNSAPDKSGLPSDRFSAERTGGSVSTLTIQRTQQEDSAVYLCASSLGFSGTLEIYEQYFGPGTRLTVT.

The J gene is TRBJ1-1, the V gene TRBV30; D perhaps matches TRBD1 (6 bases). Germline assignment: CDR1 GTSNPN and CDR2 SVGIG (reference sequence). The germline V and J ends were trimmed by 3 bases and 4 bases, with 15 bases remaining between them. This CDR3 spans 14 amino acids. DNA of the CDR3: TGTGCCTGGAGCAAACTACAGGGAGCCACTGAAGCTTTCTTT. Its protein product is CAWSKLQGATEAFF.

A single count supports this clone. The chain recombines TRBV5-6 with TRBJ2-1, with TRBD2 identical over 10 bases. The V segment lost 0 bases and the J segment 6 bases; nucleotides outside the gene matches: 6. CDR3 size: 16 residues. Germline assignment: CDR1 SGHDT and CDR2 YYEEEE. CDR3: CASSLAGTSAVNEQFF. CDR3 bases: TGTGCCAGCAGCTTGGCCGGGACTAGCGCCGTCAATGAGCAGTTCTTC.

The genes are TRBV29-1 and TRBJ2-7; 9 bases agree with TRBD1. The CDR3 runs 12 residues. Germline V lookup: CDR1 SQVTM, CDR2 ANQGSEA. The ends lost 3 bases at V and 4 bases at J; junction bases unmatched: 1. The CDR3 loop is CSVETGGYEQYF. The CDR3 nucleotides are TGCAGCGTTGAGACAGGGGGGTACGAGCAGTACTTC.

This chain joins TRBV7-9 and TRBJ2-7; TRBD1 matches at 9 bases. The CDR3 has 14 amino acids. Germline values: CDR1 SEHNR, CDR2 FQNEAQ (reference sequence). Trimming cost V 5 bases and J 4 bases; bases outside gene matches: 6. CDR3 amino acids: CASSTGTGRYEQYF. The DNA of the CDR3 is TGTGCCAGCAGCACCGGGACAGGGAGATACGAGCAGTACTTC.

The genes are TRBV28 and TRBJ2-7; a possible D gene is TRBD2 (5 bases). Germline V gives CDR1 MDHEN, CDR2 SYDVKM. The V end lost 8 bases, the J end lost 3 bases, and 8 bases lay between the germline ends. The CDR3 covers 11 residues. The CDR3 spells CASFAGYEQYF. The CDR3 DNA reads as TGTGCCAGCTTCGCGGGCTACGAGCAGTACTTC.